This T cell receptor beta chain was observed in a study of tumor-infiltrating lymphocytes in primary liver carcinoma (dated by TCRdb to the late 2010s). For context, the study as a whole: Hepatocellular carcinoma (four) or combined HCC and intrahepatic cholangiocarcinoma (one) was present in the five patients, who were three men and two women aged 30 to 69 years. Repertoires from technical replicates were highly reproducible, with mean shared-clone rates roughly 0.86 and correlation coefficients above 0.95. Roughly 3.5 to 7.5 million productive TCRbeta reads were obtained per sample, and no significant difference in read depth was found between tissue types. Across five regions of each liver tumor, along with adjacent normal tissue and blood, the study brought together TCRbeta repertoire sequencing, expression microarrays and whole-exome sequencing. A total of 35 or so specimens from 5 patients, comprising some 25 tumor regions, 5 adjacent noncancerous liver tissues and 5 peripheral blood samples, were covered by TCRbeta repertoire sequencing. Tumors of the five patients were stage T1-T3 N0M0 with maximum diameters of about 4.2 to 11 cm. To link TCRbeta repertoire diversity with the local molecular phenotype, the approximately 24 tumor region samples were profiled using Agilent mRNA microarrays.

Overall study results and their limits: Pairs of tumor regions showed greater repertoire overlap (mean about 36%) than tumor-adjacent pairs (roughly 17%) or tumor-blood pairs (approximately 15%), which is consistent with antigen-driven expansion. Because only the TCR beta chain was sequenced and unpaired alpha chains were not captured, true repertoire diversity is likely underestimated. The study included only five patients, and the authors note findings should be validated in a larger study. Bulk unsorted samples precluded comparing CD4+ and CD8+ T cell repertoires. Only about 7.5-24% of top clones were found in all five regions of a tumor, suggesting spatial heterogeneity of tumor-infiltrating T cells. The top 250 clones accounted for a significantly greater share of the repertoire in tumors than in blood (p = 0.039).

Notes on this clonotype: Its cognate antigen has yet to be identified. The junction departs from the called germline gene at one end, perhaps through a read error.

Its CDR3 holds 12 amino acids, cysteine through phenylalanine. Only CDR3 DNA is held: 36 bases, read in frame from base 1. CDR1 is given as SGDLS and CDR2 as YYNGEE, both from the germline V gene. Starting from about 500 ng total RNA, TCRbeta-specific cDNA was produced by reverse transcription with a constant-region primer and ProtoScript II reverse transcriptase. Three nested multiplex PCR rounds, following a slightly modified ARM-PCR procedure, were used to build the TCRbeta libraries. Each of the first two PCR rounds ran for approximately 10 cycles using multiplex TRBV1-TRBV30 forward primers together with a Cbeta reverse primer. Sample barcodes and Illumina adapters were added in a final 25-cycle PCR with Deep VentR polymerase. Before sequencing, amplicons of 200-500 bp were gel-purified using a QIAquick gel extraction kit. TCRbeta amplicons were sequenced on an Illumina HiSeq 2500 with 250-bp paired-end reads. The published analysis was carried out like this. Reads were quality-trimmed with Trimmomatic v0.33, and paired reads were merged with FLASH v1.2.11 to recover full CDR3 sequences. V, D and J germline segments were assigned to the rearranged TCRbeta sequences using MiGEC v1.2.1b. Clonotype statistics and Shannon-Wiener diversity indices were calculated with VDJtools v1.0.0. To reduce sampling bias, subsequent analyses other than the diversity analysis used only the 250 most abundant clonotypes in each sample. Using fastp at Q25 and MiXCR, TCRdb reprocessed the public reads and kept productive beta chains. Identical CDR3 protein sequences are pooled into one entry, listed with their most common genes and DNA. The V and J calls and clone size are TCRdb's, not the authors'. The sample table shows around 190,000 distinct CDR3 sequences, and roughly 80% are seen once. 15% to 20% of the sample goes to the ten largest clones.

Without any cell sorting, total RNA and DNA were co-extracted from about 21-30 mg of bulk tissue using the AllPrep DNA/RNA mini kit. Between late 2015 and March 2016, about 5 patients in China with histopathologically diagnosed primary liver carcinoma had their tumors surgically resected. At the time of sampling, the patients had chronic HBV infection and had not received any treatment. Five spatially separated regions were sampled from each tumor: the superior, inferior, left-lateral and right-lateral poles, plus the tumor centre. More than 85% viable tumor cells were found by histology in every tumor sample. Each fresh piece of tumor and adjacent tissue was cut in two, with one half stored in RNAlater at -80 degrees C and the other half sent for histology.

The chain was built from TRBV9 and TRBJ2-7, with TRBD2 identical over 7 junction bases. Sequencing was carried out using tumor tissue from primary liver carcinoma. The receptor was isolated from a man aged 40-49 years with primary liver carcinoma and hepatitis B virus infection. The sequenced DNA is TGTTCCAGCAGCGGGGATTCCTACGAGCAGTACTTC. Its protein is CSSSGDSYEQYF.